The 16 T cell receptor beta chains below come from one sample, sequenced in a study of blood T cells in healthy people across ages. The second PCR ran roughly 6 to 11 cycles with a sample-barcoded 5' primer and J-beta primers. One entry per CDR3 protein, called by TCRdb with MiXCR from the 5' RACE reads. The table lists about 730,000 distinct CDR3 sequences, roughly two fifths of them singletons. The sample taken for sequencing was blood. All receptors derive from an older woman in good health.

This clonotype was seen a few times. In nucleotides, the CDR3 is TGTGCCAGCAGTTACTCGACAGGGGGCAGCTATGGCTACACCTTC. Translating gives CASSYSTGGSYGYTF. This rearrangement joins TRBV6-5 to TRBJ1-2; TRBD1 agrees at 10 bases. CDR3 size: 15 residues. Germline trimming cut 0 bases from V and 4 bases from J; bases unmatched to any gene: 2. Germline CDR1 MNHEY, CDR2 SVGAGI.

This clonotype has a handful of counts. The chain's CDR3 is CASRGDSNGYTF. The CDR3 DNA reads as TGTGCCAGCAGGGGGGACAGTAACGGCTACACCTTC. This chain connects TRBV2 to TRBJ1-2; TRBD1 matches 7 bases. The CDR3 contains 12 residues. V dropped 6 bases and J dropped 8; count of bases not matched to a gene: 6. Germline CDR1 SNHLY, CDR2 FYNNEI.

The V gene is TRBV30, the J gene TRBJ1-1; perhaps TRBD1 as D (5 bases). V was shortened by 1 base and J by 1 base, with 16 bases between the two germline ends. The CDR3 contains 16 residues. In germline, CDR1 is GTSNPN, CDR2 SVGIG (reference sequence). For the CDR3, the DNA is TGTGCCTGGAGTGCAAAGACCGGGACGTCGAACACTGAAGCTTTCTTT. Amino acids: CAWSAKTGTSNTEAFF.

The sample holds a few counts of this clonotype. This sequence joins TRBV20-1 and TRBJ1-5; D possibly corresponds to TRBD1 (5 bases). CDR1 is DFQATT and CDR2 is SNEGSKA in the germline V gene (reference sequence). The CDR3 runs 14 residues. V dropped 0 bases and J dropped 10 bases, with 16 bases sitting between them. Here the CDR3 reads CSARDRQSGGPQHF. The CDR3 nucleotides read TGCAGTGCTAGAGATCGACAGTCGGGTGGCCCCCAGCATTTT.

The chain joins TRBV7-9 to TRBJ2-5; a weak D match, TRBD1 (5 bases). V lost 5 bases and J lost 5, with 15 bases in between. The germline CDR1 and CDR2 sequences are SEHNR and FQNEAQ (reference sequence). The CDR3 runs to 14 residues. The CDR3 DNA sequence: TGTGCCAGCAGCCCACAGGACCGGCAGGAGACCCAGTACTTC. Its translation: CASSPQDRQETQYF. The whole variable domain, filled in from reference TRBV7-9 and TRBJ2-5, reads DTGVSQNPRHKITKRGQNVTFRCDPISEHNRLYWYRQTLGQGPEFLTYFQNEAQLEKSRLLSDRFSAERPKGSFSTLEIQRTEQGDSAMYLCASSPQDRQETQYFGPGTRLLVL.

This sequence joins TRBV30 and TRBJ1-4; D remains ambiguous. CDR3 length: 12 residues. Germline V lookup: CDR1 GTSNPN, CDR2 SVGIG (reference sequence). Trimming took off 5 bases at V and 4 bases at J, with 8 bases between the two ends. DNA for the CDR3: TGTGCCTGGGCCCAGAGTAATGAAAAACTGTTTTTT. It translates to CAWAQSNEKLFF.

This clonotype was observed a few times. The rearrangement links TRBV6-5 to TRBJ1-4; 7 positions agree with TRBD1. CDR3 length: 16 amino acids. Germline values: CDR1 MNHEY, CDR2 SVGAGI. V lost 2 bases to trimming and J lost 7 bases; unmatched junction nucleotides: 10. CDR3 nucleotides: TGTGCCAGCAGTTACCAATGGACAGGCGGACTTGAAAAACTGTTTTTT. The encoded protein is CASSYQWTGGLEKLFF.

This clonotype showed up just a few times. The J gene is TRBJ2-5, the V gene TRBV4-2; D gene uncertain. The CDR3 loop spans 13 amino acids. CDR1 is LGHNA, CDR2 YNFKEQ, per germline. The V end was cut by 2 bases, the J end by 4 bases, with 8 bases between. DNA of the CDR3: TGTGCCAGCAGCCAACGGGTCCCAGAGACCCAGTACTTC. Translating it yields CASSQRVPETQYF.

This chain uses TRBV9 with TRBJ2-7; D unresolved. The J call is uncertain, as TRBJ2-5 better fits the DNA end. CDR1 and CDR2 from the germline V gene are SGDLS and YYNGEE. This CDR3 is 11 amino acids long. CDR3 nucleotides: TGTGCCAGCAGCGTAGATGGGACCCAGTACTTC. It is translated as CASSVDGTQYF.

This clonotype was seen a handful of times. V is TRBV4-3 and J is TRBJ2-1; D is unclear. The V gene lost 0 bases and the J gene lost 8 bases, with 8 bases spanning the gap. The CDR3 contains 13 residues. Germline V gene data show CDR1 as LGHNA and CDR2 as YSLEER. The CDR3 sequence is CASSQDAPDEQFF. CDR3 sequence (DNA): TGCGCCAGCAGCCAAGATGCACCGGATGAGCAGTTCTTC.

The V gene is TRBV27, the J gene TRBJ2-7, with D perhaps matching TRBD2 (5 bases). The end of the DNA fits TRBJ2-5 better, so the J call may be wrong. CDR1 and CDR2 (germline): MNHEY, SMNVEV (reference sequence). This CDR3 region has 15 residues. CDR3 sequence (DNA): TGTGCCAGCAGTCCCTACTTCGGACTGGAAAAGACCCAGTACTTC. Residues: CASSPYFGLEKTQYF.

CDR3 DNA sequence: TGCAGTGCCCCCCGCGGCCTCTATGAGCAGTACTTC. Its protein is CSAPRGLYEQYF. The rearrangement joins TRBV20-1 to TRBJ2-5; D remains unclear. This CDR3 is 12 amino acids long. Germline V gene data show CDR1 as DFQATT and CDR2 as SNEGSKA (reference sequence). V lost 6 bases, J lost 11 bases, and 19 bases lay in between.

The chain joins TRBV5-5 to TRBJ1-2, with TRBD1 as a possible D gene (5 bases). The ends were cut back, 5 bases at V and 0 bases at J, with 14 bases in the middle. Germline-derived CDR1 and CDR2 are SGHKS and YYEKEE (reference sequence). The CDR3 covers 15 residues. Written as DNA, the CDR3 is TGTGCCAGCAGGGCCGGGGCCTTAGCTAACTATGGCTACACCTTC. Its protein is CASRAGALANYGYTF.

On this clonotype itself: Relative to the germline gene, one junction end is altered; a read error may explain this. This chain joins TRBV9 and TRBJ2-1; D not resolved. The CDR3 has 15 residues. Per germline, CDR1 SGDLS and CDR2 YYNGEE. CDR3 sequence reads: CASSQTALSFNEQFF. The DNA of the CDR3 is TGTGCCAGCAGCCAGACGGCTCTCTCCTTCAATGAGCAGTTCTTC.

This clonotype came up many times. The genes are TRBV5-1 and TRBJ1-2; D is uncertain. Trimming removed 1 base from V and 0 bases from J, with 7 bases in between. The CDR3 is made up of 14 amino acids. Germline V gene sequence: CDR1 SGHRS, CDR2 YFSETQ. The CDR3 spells CASSLTATNYGYTF. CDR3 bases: TGCGCCAGCAGCTTGACAGCTACTAACTATGGCTACACCTTC.

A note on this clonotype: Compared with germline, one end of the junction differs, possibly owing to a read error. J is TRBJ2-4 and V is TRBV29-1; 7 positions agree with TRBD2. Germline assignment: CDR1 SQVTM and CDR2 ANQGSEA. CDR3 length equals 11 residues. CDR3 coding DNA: TGCAGCGTTTTCAGCGGGAACATCCAGTACTTC. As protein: CSVFSGNIQYF.